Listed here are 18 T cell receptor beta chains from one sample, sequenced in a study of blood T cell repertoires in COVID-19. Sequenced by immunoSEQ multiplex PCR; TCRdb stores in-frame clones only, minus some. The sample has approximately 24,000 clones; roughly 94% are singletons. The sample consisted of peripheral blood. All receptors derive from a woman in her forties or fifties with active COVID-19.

The CDR3 DNA reads TGTGCCAGCAGCTTGTTCAACAGGGGTAATGAAAAACTGTTTTTT. It yields the protein CASSLFNRGNEKLFF. The chain employs TRBV5-6 and TRBJ1-4; 7 bases agree with TRBD1. V shed 1 base and J 4 bases; nucleotides not matched to a gene: 4. Germline-derived CDR1 and CDR2 are SGHDT and YYEEEE. The CDR3 covers 15 residues.

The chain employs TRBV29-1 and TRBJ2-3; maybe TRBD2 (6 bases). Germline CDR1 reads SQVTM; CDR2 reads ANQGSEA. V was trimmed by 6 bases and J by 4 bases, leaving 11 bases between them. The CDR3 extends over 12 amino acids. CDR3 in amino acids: CSVTGGADTQYF. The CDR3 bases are TGCAGCGTGACTGGCGGGGCAGATACGCAGTATTTT.

The CDR3 spells CASSSWDSYYEQYF. The CDR3 DNA follows: TGTGCCAGCAGCTCCTGGGACAGTTACTACGAGCAGTACTTC. The chain is built from TRBV3-1 (or the pseudogene TRBV3-2) and TRBJ2-7; 7 positions agree with TRBD1. Germline V lookup: CDR1 LGHDT, CDR2 YNNKEL (reference sequence). The CDR3 is 14 residues long. V gave up 5 bases and J gave up 3 bases; unmatched junction bases: 7.

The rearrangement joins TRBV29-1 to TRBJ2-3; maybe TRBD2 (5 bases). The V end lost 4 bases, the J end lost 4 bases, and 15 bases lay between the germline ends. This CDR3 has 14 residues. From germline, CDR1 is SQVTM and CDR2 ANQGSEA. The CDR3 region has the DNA TGCAGCGTTGCGGAGGCGAGTCCAGCAGATACGCAGTATTTT. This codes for CSVAEASPADTQYF.

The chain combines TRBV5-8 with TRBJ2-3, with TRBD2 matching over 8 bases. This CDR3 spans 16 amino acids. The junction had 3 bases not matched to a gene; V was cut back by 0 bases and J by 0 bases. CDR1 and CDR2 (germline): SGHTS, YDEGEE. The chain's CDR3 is CASSLGASGSTDTQYF. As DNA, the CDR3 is TGTGCCAGCAGCTTGGGGGCTAGCGGGAGCACAGATACGCAGTATTTT.

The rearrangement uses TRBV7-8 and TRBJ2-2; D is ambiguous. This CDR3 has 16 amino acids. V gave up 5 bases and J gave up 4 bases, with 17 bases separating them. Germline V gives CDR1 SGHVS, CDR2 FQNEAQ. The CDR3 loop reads CASSANSRLGTGELFF. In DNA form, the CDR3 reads TGTGCCAGCAGCGCAAACTCCAGGCTTGGCACCGGGGAGCTGTTTTTT.

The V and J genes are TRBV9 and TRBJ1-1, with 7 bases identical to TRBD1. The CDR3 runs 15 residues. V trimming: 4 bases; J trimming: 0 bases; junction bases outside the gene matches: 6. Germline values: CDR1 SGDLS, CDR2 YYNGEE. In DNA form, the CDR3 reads TGTGCCAGCAGCATGACGGGACAGTTGAACACTGAAGCTTTCTTT. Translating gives CASSMTGQLNTEAFF.

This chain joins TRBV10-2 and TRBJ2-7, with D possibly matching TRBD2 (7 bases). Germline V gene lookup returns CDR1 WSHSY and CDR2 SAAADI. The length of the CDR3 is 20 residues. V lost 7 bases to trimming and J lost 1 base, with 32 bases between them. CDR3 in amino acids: CASTKNSIGGGSGLSYEQYF. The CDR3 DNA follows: TGCGCCAGCACTAAGAACTCGATAGGGGGGGGCTCGGGCTTGTCCTACGAGCAGTACTTC.

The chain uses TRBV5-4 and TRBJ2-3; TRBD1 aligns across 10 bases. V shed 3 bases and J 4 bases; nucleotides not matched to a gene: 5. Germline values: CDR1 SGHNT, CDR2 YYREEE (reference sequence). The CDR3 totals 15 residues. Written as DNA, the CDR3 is TGTGCCAGCAGCTCTGTGACAGGGGGCCCAGATACGCAGTATTTT. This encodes CASSSVTGGPDTQYF.

The CDR3 coding sequence is TGTGCCAGTAGTACCCAGACAGGGGGGAATCAGCCCCAGCATTTT. Amino acid sequence: CASSTQTGGNQPQHF. The chain employs TRBV19 and TRBJ1-5, with 9 bases that match TRBD1. CDR3 length: 15 amino acids. Germline trimming cut 4 bases from V and 4 bases from J; bases unmatched to any gene: 5. The germline gives CDR1 LNHDA, CDR2 SQIVND (reference sequence).

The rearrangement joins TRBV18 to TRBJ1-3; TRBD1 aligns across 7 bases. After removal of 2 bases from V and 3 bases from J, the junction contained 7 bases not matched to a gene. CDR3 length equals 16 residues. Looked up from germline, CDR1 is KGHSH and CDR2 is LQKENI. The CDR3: CASSPGDSWSGNTIYF. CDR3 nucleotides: TGTGCCAGCTCACCAGGGGACAGTTGGAGTGGAAACACCATATATTTT. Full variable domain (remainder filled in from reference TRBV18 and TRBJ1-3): NAGVMQNPRHLVRRRGQEARLRCSPMKGHSHVYWYRQLPEEGLKFMVYLQKENIIDESGMPKERFSAEFPKEGPSILRIQQVVRGDSAAYFCASSPGDSWSGNTIYFGEGSWLTVV.

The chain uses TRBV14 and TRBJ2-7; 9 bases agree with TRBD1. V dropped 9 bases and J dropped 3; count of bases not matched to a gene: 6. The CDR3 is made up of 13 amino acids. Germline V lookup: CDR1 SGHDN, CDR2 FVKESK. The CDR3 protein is CASRGTGFYEQYF. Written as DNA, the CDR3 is TGTGCCAGTCGCGGGACAGGGTTCTACGAGCAGTACTTC.

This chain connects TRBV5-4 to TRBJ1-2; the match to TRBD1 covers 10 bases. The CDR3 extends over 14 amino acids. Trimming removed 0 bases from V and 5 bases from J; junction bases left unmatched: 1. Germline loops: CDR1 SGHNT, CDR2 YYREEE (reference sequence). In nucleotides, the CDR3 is TGTGCCAGCAGCTTGGGGGACAGGGGATATGGCTACACCTTC. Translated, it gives CASSLGDRGYGYTF.

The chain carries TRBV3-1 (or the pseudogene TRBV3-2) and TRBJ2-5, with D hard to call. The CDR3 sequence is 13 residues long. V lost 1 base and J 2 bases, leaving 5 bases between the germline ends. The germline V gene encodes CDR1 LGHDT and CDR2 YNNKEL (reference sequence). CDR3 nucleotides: TGTGCCAGCAGCCAAGGTCCGCAAGAGACCCAGTACTTC. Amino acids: CASSQGPQETQYF.

Written as DNA, the CDR3 is TGTGCCACCGCTGGTTTCGGGTACGGGGAGCTGTTTTTT. Protein: CATAGFGYGELFF. The J gene is TRBJ2-2, the V gene TRBV5-4, with unresolved D. V was shortened by 9 bases and J by 7 bases, with 16 bases between the two germline ends. The CDR3 extends over 13 amino acids. CDR1 and CDR2 (germline): SGHNT, YYREEE (reference sequence).

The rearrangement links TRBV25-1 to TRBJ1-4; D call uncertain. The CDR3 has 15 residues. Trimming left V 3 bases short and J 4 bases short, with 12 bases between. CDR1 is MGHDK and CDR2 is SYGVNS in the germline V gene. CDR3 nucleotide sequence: TGTGCCAGCAGTGAGGGAGTCTGGTATAATGAAAAACTGTTTTTT. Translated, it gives CASSEGVWYNEKLFF.

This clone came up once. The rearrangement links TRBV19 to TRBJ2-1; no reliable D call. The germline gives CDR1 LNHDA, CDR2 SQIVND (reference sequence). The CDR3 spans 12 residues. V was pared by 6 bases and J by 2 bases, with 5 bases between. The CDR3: CASSGAYNEQFF. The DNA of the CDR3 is TGTGCCAGTAGCGGAGCCTACAATGAGCAGTTCTTC.

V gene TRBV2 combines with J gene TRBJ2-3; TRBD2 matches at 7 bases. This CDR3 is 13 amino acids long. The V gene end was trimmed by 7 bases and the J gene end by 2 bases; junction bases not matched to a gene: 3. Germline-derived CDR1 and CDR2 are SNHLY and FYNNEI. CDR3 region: CASKRGATDTQYF. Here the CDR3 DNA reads TGTGCCAGCAAGCGGGGTGCCACAGATACGCAGTATTTT.